The entry below gives a single TCR beta chain sequence along with its context. What it binds is not known. Trimming left V 4 bases short and J 4 bases short, with 13 bases between. There are 14 residues in the CDR3. Germline V lookup: CDR1 PRHDT, CDR2 FYEKMQ (reference sequence). This sample is drawn from a study of radiotherapy plus CTLA-4 blockade in lung cancer. On the study more broadly: With 31% of patients having disease control, objective responses were seen in about 17%. Study conclusions and caveats: Subsequent to radiotherapy plus ipilimumab, tumor-derived TCR clones underwent expansion in blood. It was early blood T cell clone dynamics, with interferon-beta, that reportedly best predicted response.

Using immunoSEQ multiplex PCR, the repertoire was profiled, and TCRdb retains in-frame clones only, with some absent. Of 85,000 to 90,000 clones listed, around 84% are singletons. Patients in the study, people with chemo-refractory metastatic non-small-cell lung cancer, received focal radiation plus ipilimumab CTLA-4 blockade. The specimen was peripheral blood, collected from a patient treated with radiotherapy plus ipilimumab. The clonotype comes from a human donor with non-small cell lung cancer that progressed on radiotherapy plus ipilimumab. The V gene is TRBV13, the J gene TRBJ1-1, with a weak D call TRBD1 (6 bases). The CDR3 DNA reads as TGTGCCAGCAGCTGGGGCCGGACAGCCACTGAAGCTTTCTTT. Protein: CASSWGRTATEAFF.